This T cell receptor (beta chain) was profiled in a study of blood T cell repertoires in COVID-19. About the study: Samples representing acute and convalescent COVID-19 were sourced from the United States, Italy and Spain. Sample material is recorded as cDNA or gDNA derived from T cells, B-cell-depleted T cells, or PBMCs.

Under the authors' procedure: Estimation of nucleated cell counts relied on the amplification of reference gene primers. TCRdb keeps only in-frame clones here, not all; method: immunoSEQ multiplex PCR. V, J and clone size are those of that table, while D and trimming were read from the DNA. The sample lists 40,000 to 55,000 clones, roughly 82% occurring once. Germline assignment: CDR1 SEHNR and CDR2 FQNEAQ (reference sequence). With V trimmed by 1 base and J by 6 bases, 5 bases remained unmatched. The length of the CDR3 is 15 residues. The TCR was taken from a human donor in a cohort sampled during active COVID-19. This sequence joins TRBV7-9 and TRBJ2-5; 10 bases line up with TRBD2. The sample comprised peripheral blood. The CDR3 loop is CASSLESSGRQTQYF. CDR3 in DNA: TGTGCCAGCAGCTTAGAGTCTAGCGGGAGACAGACCCAGTACTTC.